Shown below are 14 T cell receptor beta chains from a single sample sequenced in a study of immune evolution from preneoplasia to lung adenocarcinoma. Generated by immunoSEQ multiplex PCR, the TCRdb table keeps only in-frame clones and is missing some. The table has approximately 5,700 clones, roughly 69% seen once. Sample: FFPE adjacent normal lung tissue. The receptors were gathered from a person aged 80 or over with lung adenocarcinoma.

Details on this clone: Different DNA sequences within this sample yield the same CDR3. This chain joins TRBV27 and TRBJ2-5; the match to TRBD1 covers 8 bases. With 4 bases clipped from V and 4 bases from J, the junction kept 8 bases outside the gene matches. CDR1 MNHEY and CDR2 SMNVEV come from the germline V gene (reference sequence). CDR3 length: 15 amino acids. The CDR3 bases are TGTGCCAGCAGTTACGGACAGGGAGGAGGAGAGACCCAGTACTTC. This translates into CASSYGQGGGETQYF.

This chain uses TRBV7-3 with TRBJ2-5, with 8 bases lining up with TRBD2. V lost 2 bases to trimming and J lost 1 base; unmatched junction nucleotides: 6. Looked up from germline, CDR1 is SGHTA and CDR2 is FQGTGA. The CDR3 totals 16 residues. The CDR3 loop reads CASSLLGLGAQETQYF. CDR3 nucleotide sequence: TGTGCCAGCAGCTTATTGGGACTAGGGGCCCAAGAGACCCAGTACTTC.

In this sample, this clone turned up once. The chain joins TRBV19 to TRBJ1-4; D is possibly TRBD1 (6 bases). The germline gives CDR1 LNHDA, CDR2 SQIVND (reference sequence). V shed 9 bases and J shed 4 bases, with 18 bases lying between them. This CDR3 is 15 amino acids long. The CDR3 DNA sequence: TGTGCCAGCCAAAATGGACAGTATAATAATGAAAAACTGTTTTTT. Its protein is CASQNGQYNNEKLFF.

V usage is TRBV4-1 and J usage is TRBJ1-4, with unresolved D. There are 14 residues in the CDR3. Germline V CDR1 and CDR2: MGHRA, YSYEKL. Trimming removed 5 bases from V and 4 bases from J, with 11 bases in between. The CDR3 DNA sequence: TGCGCCAGCAGCATGACCGCGGTTAATGAAAAACTGTTTTTT. Protein: CASSMTAVNEKLFF.

This rearrangement joins TRBV7-2 to TRBJ2-2, with TRBD2 identical over 11 bases. From germline, CDR1 is SGHTA and CDR2 FQGNSA. V lost 10 bases and J lost 5; bases outside the gene matches: 9. This CDR3 spans 15 amino acids. The CDR3 sequence: CAIQSGTSGTGELFF. As DNA, the CDR3 is TGTGCCATCCAATCCGGGACTAGCGGAACCGGGGAGCTGTTTTTT.

The rearrangement uses TRBV6-5 and TRBJ1-4, with D perhaps matching TRBD1 (6 bases). Germline values: CDR1 MNHEY, CDR2 SVGAGI. The CDR3 is 15 amino acids. V gave up 2 bases and J gave up 4 bases, with 11 bases separating them. For the CDR3, the DNA is TGTGCCAGCAGTTACGGACAGACCGTTAATGAAAAACTGTTTTTT. Protein product: CASSYGQTVNEKLFF.

The chain joins TRBV6-6 to TRBJ2-2, with no clear D. This CDR3 has 14 amino acids. CDR1 and CDR2 (germline): MNHNY, SVGAGI (reference sequence). V was pared by 1 base and J by 3 bases, with 6 bases between. The CDR3 protein is CASSYYGYTGELFF. CDR3 in DNA: TGTGCCAGCAGTTACTACGGCTACACCGGGGAGCTGTTTTTT.

The V call is TRBV29-1, the J call TRBJ1-2; a possible D gene is TRBD1 (5 bases). Germline CDR1 and CDR2: SQVTM and ANQGSEA. The CDR3 is 15 residues long. V was pared by 1 base and J by 0 bases, with 12 bases between. CDR3 nucleotides: TGCAGCGTTGAAGGGGGGGAAGTGGCTAACTATGGCTACACCTTC. Translation gives CSVEGGEVANYGYTF.

In its sample, this clone is large. The V and J genes are TRBV7-6 and TRBJ1-4; 7 positions match TRBD1. This CDR3 has 18 amino acids. V shed 5 bases and J 4 bases; nucleotides not matched to a gene: 16. Germline CDR1 is SGHVS and CDR2 is FNYEAQ. This CDR3 reads CASSQGQSGSAYNEKLFF. As DNA, the CDR3 is TGTGCCAGCAGCCAGGGACAGTCGGGATCGGCCTATAATGAAAAACTGTTTTTT.

J is TRBJ1-1 and V is TRBV27, with D hard to call. Germline lookup yields CDR1 MNHEY and CDR2 SMNVEV (reference sequence). This CDR3 contains 16 residues. V was pared by 0 bases and J by 3 bases, with 14 bases between. The CDR3 here is CASSLSLGKTYTEAFF. The DNA of the CDR3 is TGTGCCAGCAGTTTATCCCTCGGGAAGACTTACACTGAAGCTTTCTTT.

This rearrangement joins TRBV5-8 to TRBJ2-3; D is perhaps TRBD1 (8 bases). Deletions cut 5 bases from V and 5 bases from J, with 15 bases between. In germline, CDR1 is SGHTS, CDR2 YDEGEE. The CDR3 runs to 14 residues. The CDR3 nucleotides read TGTGCCAGCAGTCGACAGGGGAGGGAAGATACGCAGTATTTT. It encodes CASSRQGREDTQYF.

The CDR3 nucleotides are TGTGCCAGCAGTGACTCCGCGGTACTAGCCGGTCGGAGTGGCGAGCAGTACTTC. Translation: CASSDSAVLAGRSGEQYF. The J gene is TRBJ2-7, the V gene TRBV25-1, with D possibly being TRBD2 (6 bases). Per the germline V gene, CDR1 is MGHDK and CDR2 is SYGVNS. V was pared by 3 bases and J by 6 bases, with 27 bases between. The CDR3 is 18 amino acids.

Turning to this clone: This may stem from a read error, because a much larger clone lies one nucleotide away. The chain joins TRBV6-5 to TRBJ1-1; possibly TRBD1 for D (5 bases). The CDR3 covers 14 residues. The germline gives CDR1 MNHEY, CDR2 SVGAGI. CDR3 region: CVSSHPGGNTEAFF. CDR3 in DNA: TGTGTCAGCAGCCACCCGGGGGGGAACACTGAAGCTTTCTTT.

The chain employs TRBV19 and TRBJ1-6; 8 bases map to TRBD1. The CDR3 has 14 amino acids. The germline CDR1 and CDR2 sequences are LNHDA and SQIVND (reference sequence). V lost 5 bases, J lost 6 bases, and 3 bases stayed unmatched. CDR3 nucleotides: TGTGCCAGTAGTCGGACAGGGCCTAATTCACCCCTCCACTTT. Its translation: CASSRTGPNSPLHF.